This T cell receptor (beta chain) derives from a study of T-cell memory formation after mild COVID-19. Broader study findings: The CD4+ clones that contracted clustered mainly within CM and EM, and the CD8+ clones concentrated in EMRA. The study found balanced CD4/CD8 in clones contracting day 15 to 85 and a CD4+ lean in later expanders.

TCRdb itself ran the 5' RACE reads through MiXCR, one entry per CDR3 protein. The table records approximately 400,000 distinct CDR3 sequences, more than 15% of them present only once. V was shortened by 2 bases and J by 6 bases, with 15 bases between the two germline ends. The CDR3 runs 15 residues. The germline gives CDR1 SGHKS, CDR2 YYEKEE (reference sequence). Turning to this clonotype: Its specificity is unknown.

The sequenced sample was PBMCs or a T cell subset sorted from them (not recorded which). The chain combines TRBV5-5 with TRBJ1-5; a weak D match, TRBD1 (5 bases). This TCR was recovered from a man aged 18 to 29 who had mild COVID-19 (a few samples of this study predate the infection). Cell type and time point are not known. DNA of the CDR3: TGTGCCAGCAGCTTAAGGGACCGCGGGGGTCAGCCCCAGCATTTT. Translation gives CASSLRDRGGQPQHF. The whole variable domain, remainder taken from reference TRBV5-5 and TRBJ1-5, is DAGVTQSPTHLIKTRGQQVTLRCSPISGHKSVSWYQQVLGQGPQFIFQYYEKEERGRGNFPDRFSARQFPNYSSELNVNALLLGDSALYLCASSLRDRGGQPQHFGDGTRLSIL.